This record covers a single TCR beta chain. The source of the sample is a study of T cells after yellow fever vaccination. The ends lost 5 bases at V and 4 bases at J; junction bases unmatched: 8. The length of the CDR3 is 15 residues. Germline V lookup: CDR1 SGHVS, CDR2 FQNEAQ. TCRdb ran MiXCR on the 5' RACE reads and lists one entry per CDR3 protein. Of around 300,000 distinct CDR3 sequences in the sample, approximately 4% were seen once. This clonotype originated in a man aged 18-30 years who received the YFV17D yellow fever vaccine. Here the sequenced sample was PBMCs, taken 5 days after the yellow fever booster vaccination. This chain joins TRBV7-8 and TRBJ1-5, with 7 bases lining up with TRBD1. The chain's CDR3 is CASSLSRQGNQPQHF. CDR3 sequence (DNA): TGTGCCAGCAGCCTTAGCAGACAGGGAAATCAGCCCCAGCATTTT.